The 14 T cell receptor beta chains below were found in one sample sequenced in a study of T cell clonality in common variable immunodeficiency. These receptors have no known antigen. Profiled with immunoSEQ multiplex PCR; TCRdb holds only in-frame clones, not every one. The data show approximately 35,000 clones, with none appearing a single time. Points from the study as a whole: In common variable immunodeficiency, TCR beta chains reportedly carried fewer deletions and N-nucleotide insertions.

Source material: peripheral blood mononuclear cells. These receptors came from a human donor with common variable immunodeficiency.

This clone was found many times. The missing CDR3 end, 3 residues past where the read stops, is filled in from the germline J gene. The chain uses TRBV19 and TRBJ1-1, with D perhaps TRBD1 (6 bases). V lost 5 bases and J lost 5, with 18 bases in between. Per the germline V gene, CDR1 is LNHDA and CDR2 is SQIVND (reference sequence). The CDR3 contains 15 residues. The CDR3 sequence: CASSWAGAPTTEAFF. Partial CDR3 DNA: TGTGCCAGTAGTTGGGCAGGGGCCCCGACTACTGAA.

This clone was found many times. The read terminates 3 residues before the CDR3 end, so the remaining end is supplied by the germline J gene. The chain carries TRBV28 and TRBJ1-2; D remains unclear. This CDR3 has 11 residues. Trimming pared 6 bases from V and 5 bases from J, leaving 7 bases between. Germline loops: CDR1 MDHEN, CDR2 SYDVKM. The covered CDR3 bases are TGTGCCAGCAGGGGCGAATATGGC. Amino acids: CASRGEYG. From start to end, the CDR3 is CASRGEYGYTF.

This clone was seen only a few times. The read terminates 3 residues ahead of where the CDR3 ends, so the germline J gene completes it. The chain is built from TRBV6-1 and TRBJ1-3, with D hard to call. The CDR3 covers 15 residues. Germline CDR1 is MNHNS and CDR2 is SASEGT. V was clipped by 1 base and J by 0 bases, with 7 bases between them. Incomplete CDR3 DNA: TGTGCCAGCAGTGAAGTCCCAGTCTCTGGAAACACC. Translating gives CASSEVPVSGNT. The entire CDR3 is CASSEVPVSGNTIYF.

CDR3 sequence reads: CASSQRGLAVGSGELFF. The sequenced part of the CDR3 DNA is TGCGCCAGCAGCCAGCGAGGACTAGCGGTGGGCTCTGGGGAG. The rearrangement joins TRBV5-1 to TRBJ2-2, with TRBD2 identical over 10 bases. The read comes to an end 3 residues before the CDR3 does, leaving the germline J gene to fill in the end. Trimming at V came to 4 bases and at J to 8 bases, leaving 14 bases not matched to a gene. The CDR3 consists of 17 residues. Germline values: CDR1 SGHRS, CDR2 YFSETQ. Variable domain in full (rest from reference TRBV5-1 and TRBJ2-2): KAGVTQTPRYLIKTRGQQVTLSCSPISGHRSVSWYQQTPGQGLQFLFEYFSETQRNKGNFPGRFSGRQFSNSRSEMNVSTLELGDSALYLCASSQRGLAVGSGELFFGEGSRLTVL.

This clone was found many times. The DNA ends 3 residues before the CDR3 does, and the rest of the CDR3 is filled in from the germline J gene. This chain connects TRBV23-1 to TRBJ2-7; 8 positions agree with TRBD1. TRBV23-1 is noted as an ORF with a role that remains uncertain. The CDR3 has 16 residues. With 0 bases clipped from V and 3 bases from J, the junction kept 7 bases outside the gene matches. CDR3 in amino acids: CASSQSPQGADYEQYF. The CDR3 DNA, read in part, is TGCGCCAGCAGTCAATCCCCGCAGGGGGCGGACTACGAG.

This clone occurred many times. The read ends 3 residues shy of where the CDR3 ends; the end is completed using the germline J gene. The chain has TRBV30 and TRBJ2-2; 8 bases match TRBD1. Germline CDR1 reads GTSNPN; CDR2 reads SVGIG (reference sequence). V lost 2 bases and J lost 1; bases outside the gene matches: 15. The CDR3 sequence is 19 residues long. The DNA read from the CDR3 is TGTGCCTGGAGTCCTCGGGGCAGGGGGCCCATTCGGAACACCGGGGAG. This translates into CAWSPRGRGPIRNTGE. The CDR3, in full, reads CAWSPRGRGPIRNTGELFF.

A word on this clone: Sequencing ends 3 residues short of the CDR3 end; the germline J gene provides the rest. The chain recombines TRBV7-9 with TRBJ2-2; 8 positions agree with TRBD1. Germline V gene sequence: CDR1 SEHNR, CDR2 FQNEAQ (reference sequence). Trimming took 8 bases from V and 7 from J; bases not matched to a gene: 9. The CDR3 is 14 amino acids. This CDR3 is CASPPLDRGGELFF. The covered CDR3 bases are TGTGCCAGCCCCCCTCTCGACAGGGGCGGGGAG. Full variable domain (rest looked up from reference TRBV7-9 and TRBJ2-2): DTGVSQNPRHKITKRGQNVTFRCDPISEHNRLYWYRQTLGQGPEFLTYFQNEAQLEKSRLLSDRFSAERPKGSFSTLEIQRTEQGDSAMYLCASPPLDRGGELFFGEGSRLTVL.

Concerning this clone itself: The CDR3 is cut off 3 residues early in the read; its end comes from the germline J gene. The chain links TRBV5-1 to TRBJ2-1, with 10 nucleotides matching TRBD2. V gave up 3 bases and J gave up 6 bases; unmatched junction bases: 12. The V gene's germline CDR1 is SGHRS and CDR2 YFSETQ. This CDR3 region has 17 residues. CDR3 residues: CASSSFLSGGAPNEQFF. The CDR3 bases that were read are TGCGCCAGCAGCTCGTTTCTCAGCGGGGGGGCCCCCAATGAG.

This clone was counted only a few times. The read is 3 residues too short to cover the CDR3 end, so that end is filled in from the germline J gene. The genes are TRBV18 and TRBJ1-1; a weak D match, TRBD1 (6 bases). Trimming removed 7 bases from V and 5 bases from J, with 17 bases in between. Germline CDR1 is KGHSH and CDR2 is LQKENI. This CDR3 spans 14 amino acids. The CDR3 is CASFPEGGRTEAFF. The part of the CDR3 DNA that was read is TGTGCCAGCTTCCCGGAAGGGGGACGGACTGAA.

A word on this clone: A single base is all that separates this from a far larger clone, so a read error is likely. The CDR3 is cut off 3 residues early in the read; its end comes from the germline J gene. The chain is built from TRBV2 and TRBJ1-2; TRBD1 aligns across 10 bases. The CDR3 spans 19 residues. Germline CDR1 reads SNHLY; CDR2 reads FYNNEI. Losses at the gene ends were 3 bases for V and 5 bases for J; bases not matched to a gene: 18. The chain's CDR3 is CASSESWVDRGQLGYGYTF. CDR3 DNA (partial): TGTGCCAGCAGTGAGAGCTGGGTCGACAGGGGGCAACTTGGTTATGGC.

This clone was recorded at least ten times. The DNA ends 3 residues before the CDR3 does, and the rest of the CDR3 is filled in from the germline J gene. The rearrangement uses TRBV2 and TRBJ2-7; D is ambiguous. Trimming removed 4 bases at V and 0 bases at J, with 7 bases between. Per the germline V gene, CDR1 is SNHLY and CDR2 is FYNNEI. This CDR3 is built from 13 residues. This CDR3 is CASSGGNSYEQYF. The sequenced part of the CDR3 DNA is TGTGCCAGCAGTGGCGGCAACTCCTACGAG.

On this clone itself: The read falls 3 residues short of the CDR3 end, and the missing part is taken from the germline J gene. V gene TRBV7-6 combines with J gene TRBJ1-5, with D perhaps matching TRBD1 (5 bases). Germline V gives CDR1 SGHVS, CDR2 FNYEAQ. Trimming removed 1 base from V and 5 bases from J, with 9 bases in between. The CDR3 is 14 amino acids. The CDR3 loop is CASSLGTTDQPQHF. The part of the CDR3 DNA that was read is TGTGCCAGCAGCTTAGGGACAACAGATCAGCCC.

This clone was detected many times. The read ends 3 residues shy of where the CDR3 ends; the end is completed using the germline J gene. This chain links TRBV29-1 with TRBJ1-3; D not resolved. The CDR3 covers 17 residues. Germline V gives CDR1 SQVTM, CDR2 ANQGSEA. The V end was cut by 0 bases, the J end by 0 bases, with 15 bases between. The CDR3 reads CSVEDRSEILSGNTIYF. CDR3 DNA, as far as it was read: TGCAGCGTTGAAGATCGATCAGAGATCCTCTCTGGAAACACC.

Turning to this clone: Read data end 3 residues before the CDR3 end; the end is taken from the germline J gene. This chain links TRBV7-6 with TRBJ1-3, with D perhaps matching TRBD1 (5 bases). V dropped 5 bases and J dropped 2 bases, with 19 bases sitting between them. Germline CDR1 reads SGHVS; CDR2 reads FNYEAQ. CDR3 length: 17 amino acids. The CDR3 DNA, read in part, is TGTGCCAGCAGCGCTCGCCTGGGGGGGGATGCTGGAAACACC. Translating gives CASSARLGGDAGNT. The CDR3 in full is CASSARLGGDAGNTIYF.